This T cell receptor (beta chain) is drawn from a study of patients and donors after allogeneic stem cell transplantation (TCRdb year 2020). Receptors were amplified or captured by RT-PCR. Sequencer: NextSeq 550. TCRdb applied fastp at Q25 and MiXCR to the public reads, then kept only in-frame beta chains. Each entry merges the rows of one CDR3 protein and shows their most common DNA and genes. A total of about a million distinct CDR3 sequences appear in this sample, over 15% of them only once. Around 5.5% of the sample is taken by the ten largest. V and J are trimmed by 2 bases and 3 bases, and the gene matches miss 1 base of the junction. Based on the germline V gene, the CDR1 and CDR2 sequences are MNHEY and SVGAGI. Including cysteine and phenylalanine, the CDR3 has 14 amino acids. Of all the DNA, just the CDR3 is kept, 42 bases in frame from base 1. Regarding this clonotype: It lacks a known antigen. No per-base quality is available; no much larger clone lies one base away.

The V gene is TRBV6-5 and the J gene is TRBJ1-1, and TRBD1 aligns with 9 junction nucleotides. This receptor was obtained from a human donor who was either an allogeneic HSCT recipient or a stem cell or donor lymphocyte infusion donor (not recorded which). It is not recorded whose cells these are; they may come from a transplant donor. The sample taken for sequencing was blood, either unsorted or a sorted T cell fraction (not recorded which). The nucleotides read TGTGCCAGCAGTTACAGGGACAGGGACACTGAAGCTTTCTTT. The encoded protein is CASSYRDRDTEAFF.